The subject of this entry is one T cell receptor beta chain. No cognate antigen has been identified for it. No much larger clonotype is one base removed from it; base qualities were not supplied. The data are from a study of graft-versus-host responses after intestinal transplantation (dated by TCRdb to about 2021). About the investigation overall: Multivisceral, liver-intestinal, or isolated intestinal transplants were received by the recipients. Alloreactive clones were identified by sequencing pre-transplant mixed lymphocyte reaction products and comparing these products with unstimulated pre-transplant donor and recipient T cells. A cohort of about 25 intestinal transplant recipients, including one retransplant, was enrolled, and a few patients lacking pretransplant specimens were excluded. Every recipient was given anti-thymocyte globulin induction, then maintenance tacrolimus and steroids for approximately 3 years. After intestinal transplantation, graft-versus-host and host-versus-graft alloreactive T cell clones in the graft, circulation and bone marrow were tracked using bulk TCR-beta CDR3 sequencing. Donor T cell macrochimerism was defined as a peak of at least 4% donor T cells among recipient peripheral blood mononuclear cells. Samples from a few later patients were sequenced in-house on an Illumina MiSeq with MiXCR processing rather than by the commercial service. Broader findings and caveats from the paper: GvH clones were detected in recipient bone marrow, and some appeared earlier in ileal mucosa or blood, consistent with an intestinal mucosal origin. Conclusions were limited by the relatively low number and heterogeneity of intestinal transplant patients. Early after transplant, declines in HvG clones were associated with peak levels of circulating GvH clones. In the allografts of patients with donor T cell macrochimerism, GvH to HvG T cell clonal ratios were high.

Libraries were prepared through the immunoSEQ multiplex PCR assay. For most patients, high-throughput TCR-beta CDR3 sequencing of genomic DNA was performed by Adaptive Biotechnologies. The study's own analysis went as follows. TCR sequencing data were retrieved from Adaptive's ImmunoSEQ software for around 20 patients, whereas three other patients were processed with MiXCR and VDJtools. Because the origin of CDR3 nucleotide sequences shared between donor and recipient could not be assigned, those sequences were removed. To be classed as alloreactive, a clone needed at least 2-fold expansion over unstimulated cells and a minimum CFSE-low frequency of 0.002% (template counts) or 0.001% (read counts). Clones detected in sequenced pre-transplant spleen, lymph node, or MLR CFSE-low populations of the donor or recipient were defined as mappable. Cumulative frequency of alloreactive clones was calculated as a percentage of all sequences weighted by copy number. In its TCRdb copy, this immuneACCESS table keeps in-frame sequences only and misses some clones. Where compared with another copy, unresolved V genes explain less than half of these, and the others have no known cause. V and J calls and clone size follow that table, whereas D and trimming were derived from the DNA. This sample holds approximately 58,000 clones; about 93% were observed only once. The ten largest clones take up under 3% of the sample.

V is cut by 6 bases and J by 0 bases, and the space between the germline ends is 17 bases. CDR3 length: 16 amino acids, cysteine to phenylalanine. Only the CDR3 region is kept as DNA, spanning 48 bases read in frame from base 1. Taken from the germline V gene, the CDR1 and CDR2 loops are MDHEN and SYDVKM. Blood samples were collected up to 4 times in the first month after transplant and then at least monthly when available. Sequencing was performed on PBMCs, taken about 4 months after intestinal transplantation. The receptor's source is a human patient who received an intestinal transplant, so some T cells may come from the graft donor. The V gene is TRBV28 and the J gene is TRBJ2-5; the D gene lacks a confident call. The CDR3: CASSLFQWRDQETQYF. DNA sequence: TGTGCCAGCAGCTTGTTCCAATGGCGAGACCAAGAGACCCAGTACTTC.